The T cell receptor beta chain described here comes from a study of T cell changes during pregnancy in multiple sclerosis. Generated by immunoSEQ multiplex PCR, the TCRdb table keeps only in-frame clones and is missing some. Of 56,000 or so clones listed, around 92% were seen once; the top ten hold 0.67%. The CDR3 contains 14 residues. Germline V gene data show CDR1 as MDHEN and CDR2 as SYDVKM. J was trimmed by 1 base and V by 7 bases; bases with no gene match: 7. The chain couples TRBV28 to TRBJ2-7, with 7 bases fitting TRBD1. Sample: CD4+ T cells from peripheral blood mononuclear cells, taken in the third trimester of pregnancy. This sequence originates from a female donor with multiple sclerosis, enrolled in a pregnancy study. The CDR3 here is CASTHWDRSYEQYF. CDR3 nucleotides: TGTGCCAGCACCCACTGGGACAGATCCTACGAGCAGTACTTC.